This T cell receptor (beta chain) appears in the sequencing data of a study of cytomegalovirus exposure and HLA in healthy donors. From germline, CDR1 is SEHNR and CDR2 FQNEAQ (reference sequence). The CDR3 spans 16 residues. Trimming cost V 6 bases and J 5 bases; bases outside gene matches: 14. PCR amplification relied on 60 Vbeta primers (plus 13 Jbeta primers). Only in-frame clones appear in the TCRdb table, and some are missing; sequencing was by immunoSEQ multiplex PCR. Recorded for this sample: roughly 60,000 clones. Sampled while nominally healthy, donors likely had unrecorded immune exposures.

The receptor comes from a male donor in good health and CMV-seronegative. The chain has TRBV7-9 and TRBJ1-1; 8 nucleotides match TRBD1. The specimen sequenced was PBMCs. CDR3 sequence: CASRPGQGQTRTEAFF. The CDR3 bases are TGTGCCAGCAGACCTGGACAGGGCCAAACGAGGACTGAAGCTTTCTTT.